This entry concerns a single TCR beta chain. The data belong to a study of blood T cell repertoires in COVID-19. The data were produced by immunoSEQ multiplex PCR, yet TCRdb's version contains in-frame clones alone and is incomplete. The top ten clones hold about 4.9% of a sample with 250,000 to 300,000 clones, less than 85% of them seen once. Looked up from germline, CDR1 is MNHEY and CDR2 is SVGAGI. The CDR3 sequence is 15 residues long. Trimming took 0 bases from V and 9 from J; bases not matched to a gene: 9. The clonotype was recovered from a man aged 55 to 70 who had recovered from COVID-19. The sequenced material came from peripheral blood. The chain carries TRBV6-5 and TRBJ1-2; TRBD1 aligns across 8 bases. This CDR3 reads CASSYSNRGTWSYTF. Written as DNA, the CDR3 is TGTGCCAGCAGTTACTCGAACAGGGGGACTTGGAGCTACACCTTC.